This T cell receptor (beta chain) was identified during a study of blood T cell repertoires in COVID-19. Study summary: The samples span acute and convalescent COVID-19 from the United States, Italy and Spain. T cells, B-cell-depleted T cells, or PBMCs supplied cDNA or gDNA.

CDR3 length equals 14 residues. Looked up from germline, CDR1 is LNHDA and CDR2 is SQIVND (reference sequence). Trimming pared 5 bases from V and 8 bases from J, leaving 15 bases between. As processed by the authors: Estimates of nucleated cell counts were drawn from the amplification of reference gene primers. Using immunoSEQ multiplex PCR, the repertoire was profiled, and TCRdb retains in-frame clones only, with some absent. V and J calls and clone size are copied from that table; D and trimming were computed from the DNA. Counted here are approximately 75,000 clones, 75% to 95% occurring once; the ten biggest clones make up 6% to 7.5%.

Sequencing was performed on peripheral blood. The clonotype was recovered from a human donor in a cohort sampled during active COVID-19. The chain carries TRBV19 and TRBJ1-4; D not resolved. The CDR3 DNA reads TGTGCCAGTAGTTCACCATCCCGGAGGGAAAAACTGTTTTTT. It is translated as CASSSPSRREKLFF.